This T cell receptor (beta chain) is from a study of neoadjuvant nivolumab and ipilimumab in lung cancer. Study-wide context: The combination arm added day-1 ipilimumab 1 mg/kg to nivolumab 3 mg/kg on days 1, 15, 29. General study findings and limits: Pretherapy blood TCR richness correlated positively with resected tumor richness. TCR clonality did not significantly correlate with pathologic tumor regression. Only two of four nivolumab-treated tumors gained richness and clonality by surgery.

For this clone: Its antigen is unknown.

V was clipped by 2 bases and J by 4 bases; unmatched bases: 6. Germline lookup yields CDR1 LNHDA and CDR2 SQIVND (reference sequence). The CDR3 loop spans 15 amino acids. Some clones are missing from TCRdb's copy, which holds only in-frame ones; the method was immunoSEQ multiplex PCR. Of tens of thousands of clones in the sample, more than 70% were seen once. V and J are TRBV19 and TRBJ1-1, with 8 bases aligning to TRBD1. This receptor was obtained from an adult with non-small cell lung cancer. The source material was peripheral blood, sampled before neoadjuvant nivolumab, alone or with ipilimumab. The CDR3 reads CASSITGGSGTEAFF. CDR3 sequence (DNA): TGTGCCAGTAGTATAACAGGGGGTTCGGGCACTGAAGCTTTCTTT. Variable domain in full (rest from reference TRBV19 and TRBJ1-1): DGGITQSPKYLFRKEGQNVTLSCEQNLNHDAMYWYRQDPGQGLRLIYYSQIVNDFQKGDIAEGYSVSREKKESFPLTVTSAQKNPTAFYLCASSITGGSGTEAFFGQGTRLTVV.